This T cell receptor beta chain originates from a study of T cells in Graves' hyperthyroidism and ophthalmopathy. Findings and limits, study-wide: Most thyroid-expanded clonotypes above 0.001 were also found in blood.

Germline loops: CDR1 GTSNPN, CDR2 SVGIG (reference sequence). The CDR3 sequence is 13 residues long. Trimming pared 2 bases from V and 3 bases from J, leaving 8 bases between. Diagnosis rested on symptoms, serum thyroxine and TRAb, thyroid ultrasound, and orbital computed tomography. Isolation of PBMCs was performed on around 9.3 ml fresh peripheral blood. To note about this clonotype: As yet, its antigen is unknown.

Amplified TCR beta CDR3 regions derived from RNA transcripts. Using the HTBI primer set, a first-round RT-PCR was run on the TCR CDR3. TCRdb re-called the multiplex PCR reads through MiXCR, storing one row per CDR3 protein. The sample lists over 700,000 distinct CDR3 sequences, approximately 40% occurring once. The chain couples TRBV30 to TRBJ1-5, with TRBD1 as a possible D gene (6 bases). Sequenced sample: blood. The clonotype was recovered from a man between 18 and 35 years old with Graves' hyperthyroidism. CDR3 nucleotides: TGTGCCTGGAGTTACAGGGACAATCAGCCCCAGCATTTT. Protein sequence: CAWSYRDNQPQHF.